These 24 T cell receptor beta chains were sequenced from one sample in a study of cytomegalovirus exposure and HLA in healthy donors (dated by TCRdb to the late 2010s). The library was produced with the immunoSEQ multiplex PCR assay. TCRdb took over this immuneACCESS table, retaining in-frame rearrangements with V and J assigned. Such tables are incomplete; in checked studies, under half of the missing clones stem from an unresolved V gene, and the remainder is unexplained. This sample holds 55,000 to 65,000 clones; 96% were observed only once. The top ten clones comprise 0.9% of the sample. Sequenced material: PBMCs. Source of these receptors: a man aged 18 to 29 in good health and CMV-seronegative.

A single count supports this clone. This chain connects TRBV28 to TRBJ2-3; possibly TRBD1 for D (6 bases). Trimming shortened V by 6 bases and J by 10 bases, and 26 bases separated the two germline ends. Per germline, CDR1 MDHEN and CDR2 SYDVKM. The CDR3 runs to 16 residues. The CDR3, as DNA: TGTGCCAGCAGGAACGAGTACTATCAAGGGGGATATGCGCAGTATTTT. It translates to CASRNEYYQGGYAQYF.

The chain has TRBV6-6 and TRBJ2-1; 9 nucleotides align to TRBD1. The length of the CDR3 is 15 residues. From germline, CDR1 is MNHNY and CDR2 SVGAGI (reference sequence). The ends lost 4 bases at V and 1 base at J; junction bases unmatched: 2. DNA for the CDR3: TGTGCCAGCAGTTGGACAGGGGAGTCCTACAATGAGCAGTTCTTC. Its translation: CASSWTGESYNEQFF.

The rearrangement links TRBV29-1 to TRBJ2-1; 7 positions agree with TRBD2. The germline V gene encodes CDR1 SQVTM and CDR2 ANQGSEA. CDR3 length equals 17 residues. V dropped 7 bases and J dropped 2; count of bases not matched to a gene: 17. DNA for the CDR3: TGCAGCGCTCCCAACGGGAGGATCCGGGATGCCTACAATGAGCAGTTCTTC. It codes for CSAPNGRIRDAYNEQFF.

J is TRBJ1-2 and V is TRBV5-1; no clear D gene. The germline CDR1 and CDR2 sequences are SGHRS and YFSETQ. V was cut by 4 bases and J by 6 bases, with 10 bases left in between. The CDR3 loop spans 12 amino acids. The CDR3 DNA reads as TGCGCCAGCAGCCGTTTAAGCGATGGCTACACCTTC. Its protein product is CASSRLSDGYTF.

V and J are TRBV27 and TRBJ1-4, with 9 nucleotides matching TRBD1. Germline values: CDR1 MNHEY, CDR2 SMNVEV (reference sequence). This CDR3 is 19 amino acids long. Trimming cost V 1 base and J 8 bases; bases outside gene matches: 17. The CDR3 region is CASSLYWTGDQGIQEKLFF. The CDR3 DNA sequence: TGTGCCAGCAGTTTATACTGGACAGGGGATCAGGGAATACAGGAAAAACTGTTTTTT.

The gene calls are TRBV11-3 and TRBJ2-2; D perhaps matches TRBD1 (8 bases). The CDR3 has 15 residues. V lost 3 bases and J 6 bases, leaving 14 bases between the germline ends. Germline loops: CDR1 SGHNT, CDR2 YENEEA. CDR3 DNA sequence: TGTGCCAGCAGCTTCCGACAGGGGAGGGCCGGGGAGCTGTTTTTT. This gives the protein CASSFRQGRAGELFF.

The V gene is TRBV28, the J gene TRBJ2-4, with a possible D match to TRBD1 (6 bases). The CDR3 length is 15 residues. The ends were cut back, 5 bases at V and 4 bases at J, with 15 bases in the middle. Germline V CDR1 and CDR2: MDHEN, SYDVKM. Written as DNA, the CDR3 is TGTGCCAGCAGTCCTCCGGGACATATAAAAAACATTCAGTACTTC. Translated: CASSPPGHIKNIQYF.

The CDR3 DNA reads TGTGCCAGCAGCTTAGGTCCAGGGCGGAACACCGGGGAGCTGTTTTTT. This sequence encodes CASSLGPGRNTGELFF. This rearrangement joins TRBV7-8 to TRBJ2-2; maybe TRBD1 (5 bases). The CDR3 sequence is 16 residues long. CDR1 SGHVS and CDR2 FQNEAQ come from the germline V gene. V lost 1 base and J 1 base, leaving 10 bases between the germline ends.

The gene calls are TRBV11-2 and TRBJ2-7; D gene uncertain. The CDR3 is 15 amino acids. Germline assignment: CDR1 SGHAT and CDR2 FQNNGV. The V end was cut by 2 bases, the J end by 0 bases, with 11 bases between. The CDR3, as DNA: TGTGCCAGCAGCTTAACGACACACAGCTCCTACGAGCAGTACTTC. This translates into CASSLTTHSSYEQYF.

This CDR3 reads CASSLSYMNTEAFF. The DNA of the CDR3 is TGTGCCAGCAGCTTGTCGTACATGAACACTGAAGCTTTCTTT. The rearrangement uses TRBV5-5 and TRBJ1-1; no firm D call. Germline V lookup: CDR1 SGHKS, CDR2 YYEKEE (reference sequence). The CDR3 is 14 residues long. Trimming shortened V by 1 base and J by 0 bases, and 7 bases separated the two germline ends.

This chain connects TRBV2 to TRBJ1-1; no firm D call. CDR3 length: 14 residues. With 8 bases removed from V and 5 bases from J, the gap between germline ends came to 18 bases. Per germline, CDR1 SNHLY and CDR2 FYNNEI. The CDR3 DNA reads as TGTGCCAGCCCACTAGTAGAAACGGGGACTGAAGCTTTCTTT. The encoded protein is CASPLVETGTEAFF.

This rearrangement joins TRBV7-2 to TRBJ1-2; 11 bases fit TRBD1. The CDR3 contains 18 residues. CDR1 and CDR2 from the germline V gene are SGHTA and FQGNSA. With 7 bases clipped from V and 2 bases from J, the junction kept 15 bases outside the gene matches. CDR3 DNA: TGTGCCAGCACCTTCCCATTCCCGGGACAGGGGGGGAACTATGGCTACACCTTC. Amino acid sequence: CASTFPFPGQGGNYGYTF.

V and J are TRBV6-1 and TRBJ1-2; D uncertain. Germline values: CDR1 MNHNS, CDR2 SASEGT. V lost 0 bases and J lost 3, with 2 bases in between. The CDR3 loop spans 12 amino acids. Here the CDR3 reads CASSEAYYGYTF. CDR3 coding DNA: TGTGCCAGCAGTGAAGCCTACTATGGCTACACCTTC.

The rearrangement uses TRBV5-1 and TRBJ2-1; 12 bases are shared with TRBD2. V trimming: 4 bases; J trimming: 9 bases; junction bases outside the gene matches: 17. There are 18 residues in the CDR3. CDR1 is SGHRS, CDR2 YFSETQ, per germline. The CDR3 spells CASSGPFSRLAGVGEQFF. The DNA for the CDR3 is TGCGCCAGCAGCGGCCCCTTTTCGAGACTAGCGGGAGTTGGTGAGCAGTTCTTC.

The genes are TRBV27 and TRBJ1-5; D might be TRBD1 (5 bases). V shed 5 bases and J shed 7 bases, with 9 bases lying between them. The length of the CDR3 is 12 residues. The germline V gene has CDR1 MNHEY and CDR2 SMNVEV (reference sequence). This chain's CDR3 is CASSGHGQPQHF. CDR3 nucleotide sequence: TGTGCCAGCAGTGGACATGGGCAGCCCCAGCATTTT.

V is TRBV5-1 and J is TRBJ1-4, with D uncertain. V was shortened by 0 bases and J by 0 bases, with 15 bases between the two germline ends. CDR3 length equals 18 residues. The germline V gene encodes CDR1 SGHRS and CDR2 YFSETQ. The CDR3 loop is CASSLASTRTATNEKLFF. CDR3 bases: TGCGCCAGCAGCTTGGCATCGACACGTACTGCAACTAATGAAAAACTGTTTTTT.

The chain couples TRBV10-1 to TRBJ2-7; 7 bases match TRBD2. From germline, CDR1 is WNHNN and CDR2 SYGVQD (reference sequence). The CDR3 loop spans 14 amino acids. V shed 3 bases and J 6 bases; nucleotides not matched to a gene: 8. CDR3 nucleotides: TGCGCCAGCAGTGACGGGGCGGGAGTGTCCGAGCAGTACTTC. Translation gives CASSDGAGVSEQYF.

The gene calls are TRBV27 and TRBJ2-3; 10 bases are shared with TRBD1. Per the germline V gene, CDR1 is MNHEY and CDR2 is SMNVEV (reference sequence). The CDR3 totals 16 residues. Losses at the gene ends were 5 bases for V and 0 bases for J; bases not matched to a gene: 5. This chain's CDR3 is CASSPRQGASTDTQYF. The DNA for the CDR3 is TGTGCCAGCAGTCCACGACAGGGGGCTAGCACAGATACGCAGTATTTT.

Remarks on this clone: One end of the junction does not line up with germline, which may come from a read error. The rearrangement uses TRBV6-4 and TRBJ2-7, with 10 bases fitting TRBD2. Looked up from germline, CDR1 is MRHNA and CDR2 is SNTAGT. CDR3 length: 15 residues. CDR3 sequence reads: CASIPGLASSCEQYF. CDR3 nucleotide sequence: TGTGCCAGTATCCCGGGACTAGCGTCTTCCTGCGAGCAGTACTTC.

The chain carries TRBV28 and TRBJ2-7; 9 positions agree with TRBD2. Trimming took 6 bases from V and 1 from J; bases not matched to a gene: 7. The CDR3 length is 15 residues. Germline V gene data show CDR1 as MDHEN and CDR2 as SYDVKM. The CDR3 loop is CASSPDSGGSYEQYF. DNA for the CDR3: TGTGCCAGCAGCCCCGATAGCGGGGGTTCCTACGAGCAGTACTTC. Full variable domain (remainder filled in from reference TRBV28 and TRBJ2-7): DVKVTQSSRYLVKRTGEKVFLECVQDMDHENMFWYRQDPGLGLRLIYFSYDVKMKEKGDIPEGYSVSREKKERFSLILESASTNQTSMYLCASSPDSGGSYEQYFGPGTRLTVT.

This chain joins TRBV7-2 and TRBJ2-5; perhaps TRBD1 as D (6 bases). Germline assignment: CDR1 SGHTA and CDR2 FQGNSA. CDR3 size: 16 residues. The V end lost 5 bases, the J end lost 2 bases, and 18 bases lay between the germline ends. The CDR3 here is CASSPFEGDNQETQYF. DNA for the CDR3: TGTGCCAGCAGCCCATTCGAGGGGGACAATCAAGAGACCCAGTACTTC.

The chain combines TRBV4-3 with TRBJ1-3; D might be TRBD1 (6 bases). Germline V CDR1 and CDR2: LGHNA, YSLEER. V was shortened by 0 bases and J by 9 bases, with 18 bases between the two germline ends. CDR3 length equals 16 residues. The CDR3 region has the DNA TGCGCCAGCAGCCAAGAAAGACCGACAGGTCCCGTCACCATATATTTT. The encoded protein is CASSQERPTGPVTIYF.

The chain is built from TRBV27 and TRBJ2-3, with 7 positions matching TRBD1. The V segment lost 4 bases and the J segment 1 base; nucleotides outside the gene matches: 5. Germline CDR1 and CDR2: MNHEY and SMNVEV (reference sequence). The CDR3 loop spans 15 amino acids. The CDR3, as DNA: TGTGCCAGCAGTTCCTGGACAGGACGCACAGATACGCAGTATTTT. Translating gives CASSSWTGRTDTQYF.

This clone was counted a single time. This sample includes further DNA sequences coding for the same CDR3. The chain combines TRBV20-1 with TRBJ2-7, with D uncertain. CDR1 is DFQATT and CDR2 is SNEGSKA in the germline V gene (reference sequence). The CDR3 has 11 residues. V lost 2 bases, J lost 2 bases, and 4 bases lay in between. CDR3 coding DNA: TGCAGTGCTAGAACAGCCTACGAGCAGTACTTC. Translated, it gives CSARTAYEQYF.